This paragraph covers one T cell receptor beta chain sequence. The data were taken from a study of blood T cell repertoires in COVID-19. Study summary: Some COVID-19 samples were acute and others convalescent; all came from the United States, Italy and Spain. PBMCs, B-cell-depleted T cells, or T cells provided the cDNA or gDNA that made up the material.

The CDR3 runs to 19 residues. Per the study methods: Reference gene primer amplification gave estimated nucleated cell counts. Produced via immunoSEQ multiplex PCR; TCRdb's table is partial and in-frame only. V, J and clone size are taken as reported in that table, and D and trimming were inferred from the DNA itself. The sample holds about 50,000 clones; 90% are singletons and the top ten take 3.1%. The chain recombines TRBV21-1 with TRBJ1-5. TRBV21-1 is a known pseudogene. Sequenced sample: peripheral blood. The sequence came from a human donor in a cohort sampled during active COVID-19. Written as DNA, the CDR3 is TGTGCCAGCAGCAAAAGACCGCTTGGTGGGGGGGGTAGCAATCAGCCCCAGCATTTT. Translating it yields CASSKRPLGGGGSNQPQHF.